The 10 T cell receptor beta chains reported below all come from one sample, sequenced in a study of blood T cell repertoires in COVID-19. This table comes from immunoSEQ multiplex PCR, and its TCRdb copy is limited to in-frame clones, with some not included. The top ten hold more than 7% of the sample, which has approximately 28,000 clones, about 92% seen once. Material for sequencing was peripheral blood. The receptor set was obtained from a man between 65 and 85 years old with active or convalescent COVID-19.

The rearrangement links TRBV4-2 to TRBJ1-5; D unresolved. This CDR3 contains 13 residues. Trimming cost V 4 bases and J 10 bases, with 14 bases left between them. Germline V gene lookup returns CDR1 LGHNA and CDR2 YNFKEQ. This CDR3 is CASSPRYGEPQHF. The CDR3 nucleotides read TGTGCCAGCAGCCCCAGGTACGGGGAACCCCAGCATTTT.

The rearrangement uses TRBV27 and TRBJ1-1, with 10 bases fitting TRBD1. The junction had 13 bases not matched to a gene; V was cut back by 5 bases and J by 10 bases. The CDR3 covers 15 residues. CDR1 and CDR2 (germline): MNHEY, SMNVEV (reference sequence). Written as DNA, the CDR3 is TGTGCCAGCAGTGGAACCGGGACAGGGGTTGCTCGAGCTTTCTTT. Encoded protein: CASSGTGTGVARAFF.

The J gene is TRBJ2-1, the V gene TRBV9; tentatively, D is TRBD2 (6 bases). With 0 bases removed from V and 9 bases from J, the gap between germline ends came to 13 bases. CDR3 size: 14 residues. Germline V CDR1 and CDR2: SGDLS, YYNGEE. Here the CDR3 DNA reads TGTGCCAGCAGCGTAGACCTAGAGGGAGGTGAGCAGTTCTTC. Its translation is CASSVDLEGGEQFF.

The chain couples TRBV10-3 to TRBJ2-3; D is perhaps TRBD2 (5 bases). CDR3 length equals 15 residues. Germline CDR1 is ENHRY and CDR2 is SYGVKD. The V gene lost 6 bases and the J gene lost 1 base, with 14 bases spanning the gap. The CDR3 here is CAISSTRRGTDTQYF. CDR3 in DNA: TGTGCCATCAGCTCTACCCGGCGGGGCACAGATACGCAGTATTTT.

The chain has TRBV18 and TRBJ2-7; D perhaps matches TRBD1 (6 bases). This CDR3 has 14 amino acids. Between the trimmed V and J ends, which lost 2 bases and 3 bases, there was a span of 11 bases. Germline values: CDR1 KGHSH, CDR2 LQKENI. The CDR3 DNA is TGTGCCAGCTCACCAGGGGGCAGGAGCTACGAGCAGTACTTC. This codes for CASSPGGRSYEQYF.

The rearrangement joins TRBV6-2 or TRBV6-3 to TRBJ1-2; tentatively, D is TRBD1 (5 bases). V lost 0 bases and J 4 bases, leaving 12 bases between the germline ends. Germline assignment: CDR1 MNHEY and CDR2 SVGEGT. This CDR3 region has 15 residues. The CDR3 DNA reads as TGTGCCAGCAGTTACTCAGGGGCTACGAGCTATGGCTACACCTTC. Amino acids: CASSYSGATSYGYTF.

The chain uses TRBV5-1 and TRBJ1-5; TRBD1 might be the D (6 bases). The CDR3 contains 17 residues. Germline V gene data show CDR1 as SGHRS and CDR2 as YFSETQ. Deletions cut 0 bases from V and 6 bases from J, with 19 bases between. CDR3 protein: CASSLARGGFFCQPQHF. DNA for the CDR3: TGCGCCAGCAGCTTGGCCCGAGGGGGTTTTTTTTGTCAGCCCCAGCATTTT.

V is TRBV14 and J is TRBJ1-6; no clear D. The CDR3 is made up of 14 amino acids. Trimming left V 4 bases short and J 7 bases short, with 11 bases between. Germline V gene lookup returns CDR1 SGHDN and CDR2 FVKESK. CDR3 sequence: CASSPRVINSPLHF. In DNA form, the CDR3 reads TGTGCCAGCAGCCCCCGGGTTATCAATTCACCCCTCCACTTT.

CDR3 protein: CASSESFATNEKLFF. CDR3 bases: TGTGCCAGCAGTGAATCGTTTGCAACTAATGAAAAACTGTTTTTT. V and J are TRBV2 and TRBJ1-4; no reliable D call. Germline V gene lookup returns CDR1 SNHLY and CDR2 FYNNEI. This CDR3 spans 15 amino acids. Trimming left V 2 bases short and J 0 bases short, with 7 bases between.

V usage is TRBV4-1 and J usage is TRBJ2-7; TRBD2 is a possible D gene (5 bases). The CDR3 spans 13 residues. Germline loops: CDR1 MGHRA, CDR2 YSYEKL. The V and J ends lost 4 bases and 2 bases respectively, with 9 bases between them. Here the CDR3 reads CASSREQAYEQYF. CDR3 DNA sequence: TGCGCCAGCAGCCGGGAGCAAGCCTACGAGCAGTACTTC.